A selection of T cell receptor beta chains follows, all from one sample in a study of cytomegalovirus exposure and HLA in healthy donors. Sequencing was performed with immunoSEQ multiplex PCR; in TCRdb, only in-frame clones are kept and a portion is missing. The sample carries under 200,000 clones, approximately 80% recorded once. Specimen: PBMCs. The receptors were gathered from a woman aged 45-65 years in good health and CMV-seronegative. The CDR3 runs from the conserved cysteine through the conserved F or W. D genes are given only for firm matches. Clone size is shown for a subset of rows, as once, few, many or a class of expanded clone.

len,abundance,v_gene,d_gene,j_gene,CDR3nt,CDR3aa
12,NA,TRBV7-8,TRBD1,TRBJ2-7,TGTGCCAGCGGACAGGGAACATACGAGCAGTACTTC,CASGQGTYEQYF
13,NA,TRBV6-5,NA,TRBJ2-4,TGTGCCAGCAGTCCCCCGGAGGGAAACATTCAGTACTTC,CASSPPEGNIQYF
13,few,TRBV7-2,NA,TRBJ2-1,TGTGCCAGCAGCCCAACCCCAGGAGGGTCGGCGTTCTTC,CASSPTPGGSAFF
14,NA,TRBV4-3,TRBD1,TRBJ1-2,TGCGCCAGCAGCCATTTGACAGGGGGCTATGGCTACACCTTC,CASSHLTGGYGYTF
16,NA,TRBV18,TRBD2,TRBJ2-7,TGTGCCAGCTCACGACGACTAGCGGGAGGCTCCTACGAGCAGTACTTC,CASSRRLAGGSYEQYF
16,NA,TRBV9,NA,TRBJ1-2,TGTGCCAGCAGCGCGTTCACTACAGGGACGGAGTATGGCTACACCTTC,CASSAFTTGTEYGYTF
15,NA,TRBV5-1,TRBD1,TRBJ2-7,TGCGCCAGCAGCTTGACGGGGACAGAGACCTACGAGCAGTACTTC,CASSLTGTETYEQYF
13,few,TRBV6-5,NA,TRBJ1-3,TGTGCCAGCAGACTCAACTCTGGAAACACCATATATTTT,CASRLNSGNTIYF
15,NA,TRBV28,NA,TRBJ2-2,TGTGCCAGCAGGACCCATCTAGCTTACACCGGGGAGCTGTTTTTT,CASRTHLAYTGELFF
18,NA,TRBV30,TRBD2,TRBJ2-1,TGTGCCTGCCCTCTCCCCCAAACCGGGACTAGCGATCCCAATGAGCAGTTCTTC,CACPLPQTGTSDPNEQFF
15,few,TRBV4-1,NA,TRBJ1-4,TGCGCCAGCAGCCAAGTAGGGCTTTCGGGGGAAAAACTGTTTTTT,CASSQVGLSGEKLFF
17,NA,TRBV5-1,NA,TRBJ1-5,TGCGCCAGCAGCTCGGGGGCGAGCGCGGGGGGGCGAGATCCCCAGCATTTT,CASSSGASAGGRDPQHF
14,NA,TRBV10-2,TRBD2,TRBJ2-3,TGCGCCAGCAGTGACCTAGCGGGCACAGATACGCAGTATTTT,CASSDLAGTDTQYF
14,once,TRBV18,NA,TRBJ2-7,TGTGCCAGCTCACCAGGGGCAGGGTATGGCGAGCAGTACTTC,CASSPGAGYGEQYF
16,NA,TRBV4-2,TRBD2,TRBJ2-1,TGTGCCAGCAGCCCTTACCGCGGGGGTGGGGTCAATGAGCAGTTCTTC,CASSPYRGGGVNEQFF
15,NA,TRBV5-4,TRBD2,TRBJ2-7,TGTGCCAGCAGCGTGACTAGCGTTAGCTCCTACGAGCAGTACTTC,CASSVTSVSSYEQYF
12,NA,TRBV10-3,NA,TRBJ2-3,TGTGCCATTGCGGCTGATCCAGATACGCAGTATTTT,CAIAADPDTQYF
15,NA,TRBV10-3,NA,TRBJ2-1,TGTGCCATCAGTGAGTCGCGTCCGCTCGATAATGAGCAGTTCTTC,CAISESRPLDNEQFF
19,NA,TRBV5-8,NA,TRBJ2-7,TGTGCCAGCAGCTTAGGGCCCGTGGGGTGGGGAACCTCGGGGTACGAGCAGTACTTC,CASSLGPVGWGTSGYEQYF
15,NA,TRBV4-3,NA,TRBJ2-2,TGCGCCAGCAGCCAAGATTTAGGGGTCACCGGGGAGCTGTTTTTT,CASSQDLGVTGELFF
13,NA,TRBV27,NA,TRBJ1-1,TGTGCCAGCAGTTTGGGGGGGCTCACTGAAGCTTTCTTT,CASSLGGLTEAFF
15,once,TRBV11-3,TRBD2,TRBJ2-1,TGTGCCAGCAGCTTAGACGGGGGGGCTAGCAATGAGCAGTTCTTC,CASSLDGGASNEQFF
15,NA,TRBV5-4,TRBD1,TRBJ2-1,TGTGCCAGCAGCTTTGGGACAGGGAGATCCAATGAGCAGTTCTTC,CASSFGTGRSNEQFF
14,NA,TRBV7-2,NA,TRBJ2-2,TGTGCCAGCAGCGTCTTAATGAACACCGGGGAGCTGTTTTTT,CASSVLMNTGELFF
15,few,TRBV5-1,NA,TRBJ1-1,TGCGCCAGCAGCTTGGCCGGAACAGCGAACACTGAAGCTTTCTTT,CASSLAGTANTEAFF
15,NA,TRBV11-2,NA,TRBJ2-1,TGTGCCAGCAGCTTAACAGGAGCGTCCTACAATGAGCAGTTCTTC,CASSLTGASYNEQFF
17,once,TRBV10-3,TRBD2,TRBJ2-3,TGTGCCATCAGGGACGCCACTAGCGGGGTCTACACAGATACGCAGTATTTT,CAIRDATSGVYTDTQYF
20,NA,TRBV5-1,TRBD2,TRBJ2-1,TGCGCCAGCAGCTTGGCGGGAGGGACTAGGGCCCTTAACTCCTACAATGAGCAGTTCTTC,CASSLAGGTRALNSYNEQFF
13,few,TRBV28,TRBD1,TRBJ2-3,TGTGCCAGCAGTTCAGGGGGCTTTGATACGCAGTATTTT,CASSSGGFDTQYF
14,NA,TRBV5-4,TRBD1,TRBJ2-5,TGTGCCAGCAGCCCGACAGGGTTGGGAGAGACCCAGTACTTC,CASSPTGLGETQYF
12,NA,TRBV6-1,NA,TRBJ1-4,TGTGCCAGCAGTGAAGCAAGACTCGAGATGTTTTTT,CASSEARLEMFF
13,NA,TRBV2,NA,TRBJ1-4,TGTGCCAGCAGTGAAGGGACAAGTGAAAAACTGTTTTTT,CASSEGTSEKLFF
12,NA,TRBV7-8,TRBD1,TRBJ1-2,TGTGCCAGCAGCCTAGCAGGGGGTGGCTACACCTTC,CASSLAGGGYTF
14,NA,TRBV5-1,TRBD1,TRBJ2-1,TGCGCCAGCAGCGGGGGGACAGGGTGGAATGAGCAGTTCTTC,CASSGGTGWNEQFF
15,NA,TRBV7-9,TRBD1,TRBJ2-1,TGTGCCAGCAGCTCCCGACAGGGACGGTACAATGAGCAGTTCTTC,CASSSRQGRYNEQFF
12,NA,TRBV6-5,NA,TRBJ2-7,TGTGCCAGCAGTCCAGCAGGGTTCGAGCAGTACTTC,CASSPAGFEQYF
17,NA,TRBV4-2,TRBD1,TRBJ1-2,TGTGCCAGCAGCGCCCAACAGGGGACCTTGAACCACTATGGCTACACCTTC,CASSAQQGTLNHYGYTF
14,NA,TRBV7-6,NA,TRBJ1-4,TGTGCCACCAGCCTTGGAGGGACTAATGAAAAACTGTTTTTT,CATSLGGTNEKLFF
18,NA,TRBV4-2,TRBD2,TRBJ2-7,TGTGCCAGCAGCCAAGACCGATTCGCCGGGACTAGTCACTACGAGCAGTACTTC,CASSQDRFAGTSHYEQYF
17,NA,TRBV7-2,TRBD1,TRBJ1-5,TGTGCCAGCAGCGCAATGCTCGGGACAGGCTTATTTCAGCCCCAGCATTTT,CASSAMLGTGLFQPQHF
16,NA,TRBV27,TRBD2,TRBJ2-2,TGTGCCAGCAGTCCCTGGACTAGCGGAGGCACCGGGGAGCTGTTTTTT,CASSPWTSGGTGELFF
15,NA,TRBV5-4,TRBD1,TRBJ2-7,TGTGCCAGCAGCTGGGAACCGGGACAGGGCTACGAGCAGTACTTC,CASSWEPGQGYEQYF
10,NA,TRBV20-1,NA,TRBJ2-5,TGCAGTGCGGCGGAGGAGACCCAGTACTTC,CSAAEETQYF
14,NA,TRBV29-1,TRBD2,TRBJ2-1,TGCAGCGTCGGGACTAGCGGGGGGTACAATGAGCAGTTCTTC,CSVGTSGGYNEQFF
16,NA,TRBV18,TRBD2,TRBJ2-5,TGTGCCAGCTCACCCCTACGAGCGGGAAGCCAAGAGACCCAGTACTTC,CASSPLRAGSQETQYF
16,NA,TRBV28,TRBD2,TRBJ2-3,TGTGCCAGCGGGGCGGGAGGATGGGGTCGCACAGATACGCAGTATTTT,CASGAGGWGRTDTQYF
13,few,TRBV25-1,NA,TRBJ1-1,TGTGCCAGCAGTGAACAGGGGAACACTGAAGCTTTCTTT,CASSEQGNTEAFF
15,NA,TRBV5-6,TRBD1,TRBJ2-7,TGTGCCAGCAGCCTGGGGACAGGGGGAGAGTACGAGCAGTACTTC,CASSLGTGGEYEQYF
13,NA,TRBV7-2,NA,TRBJ1-1,TGTGCCAGCAGCTTCGGGTTGAACACTGAAGCTTTCTTT,CASSFGLNTEAFF
15,NA,TRBV5-6,TRBD2,TRBJ2-1,TGTGCCAGCAGCTTGGGGACTAGCGGGGGTGGTGAGCAGTTCTTC,CASSLGTSGGGEQFF
16,NA,TRBV5-6,TRBD2,TRBJ2-1,TGTGCCAGCAGCTTCTTAACTAGCGGGGGGGCCACTGAGCAGTTCTTC,CASSFLTSGGATEQFF
16,NA,TRBV7-9,TRBD1,TRBJ1-2,TGTGCCAGCAGCTTAGATGGGACAGGGAGGAACTATGGCTACACCTTC,CASSLDGTGRNYGYTF
16,NA,TRBV6-5,NA,TRBJ1-2,TGTGCCAGCAGTTACTTCGGACTGGTGTTCCCTTATGGCTACACCTTC,CASSYFGLVFPYGYTF
15,NA,TRBV18,NA,TRBJ1-2,TGTGCCAGCTCACCACCGTCAGGGCTCGACTATGGCTACACCTTC,CASSPPSGLDYGYTF
17,NA,TRBV28,NA,TRBJ1-3,TGTGCCAGCAGGGCCCCTCCGGGGGACGCCTCTGGAAACACCATATATTTT,CASRAPPGDASGNTIYF